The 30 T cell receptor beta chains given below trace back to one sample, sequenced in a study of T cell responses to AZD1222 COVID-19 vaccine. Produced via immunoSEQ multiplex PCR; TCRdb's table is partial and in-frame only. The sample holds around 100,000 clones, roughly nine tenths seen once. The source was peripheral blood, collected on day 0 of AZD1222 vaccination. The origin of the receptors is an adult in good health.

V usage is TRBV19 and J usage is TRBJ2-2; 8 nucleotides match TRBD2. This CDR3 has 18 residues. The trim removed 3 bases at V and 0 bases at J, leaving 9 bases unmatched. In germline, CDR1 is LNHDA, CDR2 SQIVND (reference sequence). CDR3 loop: CASSILGKTSANTGELFF. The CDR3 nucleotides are TGTGCCAGTAGTATTCTGGGAAAGACTAGCGCGAACACCGGGGAGCTGTTTTTT.

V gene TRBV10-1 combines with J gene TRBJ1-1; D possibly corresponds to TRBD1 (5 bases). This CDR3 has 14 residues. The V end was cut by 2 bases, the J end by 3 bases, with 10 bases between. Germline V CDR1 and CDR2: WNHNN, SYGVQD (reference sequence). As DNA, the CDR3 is TGCGCCAGCAGTGAGGGGGGTGGGCACACTGAAGCTTTCTTT. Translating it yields CASSEGGGHTEAFF.

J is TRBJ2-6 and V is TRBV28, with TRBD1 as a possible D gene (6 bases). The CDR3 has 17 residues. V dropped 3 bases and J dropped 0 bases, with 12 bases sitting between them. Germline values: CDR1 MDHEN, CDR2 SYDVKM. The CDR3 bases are TGTGCCAGCAGTTTTGACAGGTCCTACTCTGGGGCCAACGTCCTGACTTTC. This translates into CASSFDRSYSGANVLTF.

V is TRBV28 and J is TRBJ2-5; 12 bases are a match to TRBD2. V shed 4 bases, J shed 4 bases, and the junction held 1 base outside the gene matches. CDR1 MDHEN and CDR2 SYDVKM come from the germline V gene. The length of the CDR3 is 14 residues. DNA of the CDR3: TGTGCCAGCAGTTCGGGACTAGCGGGAGAGACCCAGTACTTC. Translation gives CASSSGLAGETQYF.

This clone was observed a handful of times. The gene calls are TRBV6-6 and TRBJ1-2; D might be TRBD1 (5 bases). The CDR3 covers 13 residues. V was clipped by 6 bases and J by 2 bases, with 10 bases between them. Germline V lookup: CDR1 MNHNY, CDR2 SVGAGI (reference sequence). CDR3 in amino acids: CASRQTENYGYTF. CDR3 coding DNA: TGTGCCAGCAGGCAGACAGAGAACTATGGCTACACCTTC.

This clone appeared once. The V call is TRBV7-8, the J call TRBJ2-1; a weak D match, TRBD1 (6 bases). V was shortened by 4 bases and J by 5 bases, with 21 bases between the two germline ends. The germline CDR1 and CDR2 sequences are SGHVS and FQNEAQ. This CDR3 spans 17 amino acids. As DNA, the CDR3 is TGTGCCAGCAGCTCTCACCGGTTTGGGGGCGCGAACAATGAGCAGTTCTTC. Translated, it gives CASSSHRFGGANNEQFF.

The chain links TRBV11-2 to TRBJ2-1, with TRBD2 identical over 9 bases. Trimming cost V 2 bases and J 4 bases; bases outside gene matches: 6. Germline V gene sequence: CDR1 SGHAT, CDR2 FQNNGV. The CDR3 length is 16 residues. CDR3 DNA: TGTGCCAGCAGCTTACTGAGCGGGAGGCGGTACAATGAGCAGTTCTTC. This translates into CASSLLSGRRYNEQFF.

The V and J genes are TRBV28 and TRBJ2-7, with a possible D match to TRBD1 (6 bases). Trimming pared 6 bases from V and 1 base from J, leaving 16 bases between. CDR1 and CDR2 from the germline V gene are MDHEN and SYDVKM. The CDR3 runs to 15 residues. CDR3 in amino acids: CASSTQGPTSYEQYF. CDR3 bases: TGTGCCAGCAGCACACAGGGCCCCACTTCCTACGAGCAGTACTTC.

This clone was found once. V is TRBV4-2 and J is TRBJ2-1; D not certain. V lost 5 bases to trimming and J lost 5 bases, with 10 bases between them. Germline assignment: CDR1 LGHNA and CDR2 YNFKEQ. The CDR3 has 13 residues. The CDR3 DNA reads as TGTGCCAGCAGCGGGAACACACACAATGAGCAGTTCTTC. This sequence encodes CASSGNTHNEQFF.

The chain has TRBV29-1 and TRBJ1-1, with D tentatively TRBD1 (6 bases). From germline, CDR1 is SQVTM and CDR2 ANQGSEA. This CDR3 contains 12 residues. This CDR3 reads CSVQGGGPEAFF. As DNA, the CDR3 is TGCAGTGTCCAGGGCGGGGGCCCTGAAGCTTTCTTT.

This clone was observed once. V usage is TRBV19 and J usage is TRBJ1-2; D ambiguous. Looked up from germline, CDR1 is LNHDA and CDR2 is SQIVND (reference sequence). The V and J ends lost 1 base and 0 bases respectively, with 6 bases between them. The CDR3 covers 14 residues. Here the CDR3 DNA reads TGTGCCAGTAGTATAGGGACGGCTAACTATGGCTACACCTTC. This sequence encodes CASSIGTANYGYTF.

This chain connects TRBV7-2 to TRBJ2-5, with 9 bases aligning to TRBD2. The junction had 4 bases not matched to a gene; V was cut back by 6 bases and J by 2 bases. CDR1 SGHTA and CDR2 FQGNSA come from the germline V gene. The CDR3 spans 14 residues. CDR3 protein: CASSLAGWQETQYF. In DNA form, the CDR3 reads TGTGCCAGCAGTCTAGCGGGATGGCAAGAGACCCAGTACTTC.

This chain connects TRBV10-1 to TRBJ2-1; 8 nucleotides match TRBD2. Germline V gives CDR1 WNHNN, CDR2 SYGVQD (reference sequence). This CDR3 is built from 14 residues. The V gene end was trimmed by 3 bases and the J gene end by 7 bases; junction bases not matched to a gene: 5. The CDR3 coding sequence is TGCGCCAGCAGTGACCCCTTAGCGGGGAATGAGCAGTTCTTC. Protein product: CASSDPLAGNEQFF.

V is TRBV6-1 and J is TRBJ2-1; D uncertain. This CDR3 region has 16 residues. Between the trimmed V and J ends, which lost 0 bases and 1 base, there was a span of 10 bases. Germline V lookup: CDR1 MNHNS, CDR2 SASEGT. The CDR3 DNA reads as TGTGCCAGCAGTGAAGCGCGGTTGTTTTCCTACAATGAGCAGTTCTTC. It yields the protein CASSEARLFSYNEQFF.

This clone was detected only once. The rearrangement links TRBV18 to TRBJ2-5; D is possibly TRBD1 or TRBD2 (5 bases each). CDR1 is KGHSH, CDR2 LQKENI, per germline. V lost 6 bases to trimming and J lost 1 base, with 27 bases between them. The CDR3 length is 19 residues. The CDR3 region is CASSPTPRGAEISQETQYF. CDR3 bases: TGTGCCAGCTCCCCCACACCCCGAGGGGCGGAAATTTCCCAAGAGACCCAGTACTTC.

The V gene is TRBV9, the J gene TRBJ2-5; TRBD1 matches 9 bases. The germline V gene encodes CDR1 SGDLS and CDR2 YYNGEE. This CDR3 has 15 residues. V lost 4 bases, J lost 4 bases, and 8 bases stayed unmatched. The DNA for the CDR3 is TGTGCCAGCAGCTCCGGGACAGGGCTTGGAGAGACCCAGTACTTC. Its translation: CASSSGTGLGETQYF.

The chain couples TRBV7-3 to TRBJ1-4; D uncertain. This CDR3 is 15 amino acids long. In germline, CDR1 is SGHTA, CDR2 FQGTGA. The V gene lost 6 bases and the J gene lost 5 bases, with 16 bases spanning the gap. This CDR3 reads CASSQSGGRNEKLFF. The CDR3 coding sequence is TGTGCCAGCAGTCAATCGGGAGGGAGGAATGAAAAACTGTTTTTT.

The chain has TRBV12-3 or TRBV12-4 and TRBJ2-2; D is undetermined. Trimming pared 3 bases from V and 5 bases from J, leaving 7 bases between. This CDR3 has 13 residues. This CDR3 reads CASSFSSTGELFF. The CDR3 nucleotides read TGTGCCAGCAGTTTCTCTTCAACCGGGGAGCTGTTTTTT.

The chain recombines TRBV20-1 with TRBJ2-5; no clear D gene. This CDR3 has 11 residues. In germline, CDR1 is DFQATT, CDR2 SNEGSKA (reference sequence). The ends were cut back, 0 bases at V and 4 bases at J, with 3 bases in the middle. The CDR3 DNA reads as TGCAGTGCTAGAGACAGAGAGACCCAGTACTTC. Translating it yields CSARDRETQYF.

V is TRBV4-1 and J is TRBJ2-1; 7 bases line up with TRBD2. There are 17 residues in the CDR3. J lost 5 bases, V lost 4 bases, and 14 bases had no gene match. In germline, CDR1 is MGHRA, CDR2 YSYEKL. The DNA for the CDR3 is TGCGCCAGCAGCCTTACCAACAGTCGACTAGCAGACAATGAGCAGTTCTTC. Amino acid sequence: CASSLTNSRLADNEQFF.

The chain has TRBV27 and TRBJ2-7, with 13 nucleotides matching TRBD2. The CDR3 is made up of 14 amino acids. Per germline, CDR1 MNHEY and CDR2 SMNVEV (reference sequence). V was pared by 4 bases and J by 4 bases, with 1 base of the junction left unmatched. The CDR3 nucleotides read TGTGCCAGCAGTTGGACTAGCGGGGGATACGAGCAGTACTTC. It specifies CASSWTSGGYEQYF.

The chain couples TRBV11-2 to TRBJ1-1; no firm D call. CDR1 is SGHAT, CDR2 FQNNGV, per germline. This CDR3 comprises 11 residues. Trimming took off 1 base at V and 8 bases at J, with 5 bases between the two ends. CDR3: CASSLGPEAFF. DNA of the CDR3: TGTGCCAGCAGCTTAGGACCAGAAGCTTTCTTT.

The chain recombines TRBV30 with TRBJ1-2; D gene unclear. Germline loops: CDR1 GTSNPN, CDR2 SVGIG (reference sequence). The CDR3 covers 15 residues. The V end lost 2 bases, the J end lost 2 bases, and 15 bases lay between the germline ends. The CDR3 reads CAWSPFILRNYGYTF. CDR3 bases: TGTGCCTGGAGTCCGTTCATCCTACGGAACTATGGCTACACCTTC.

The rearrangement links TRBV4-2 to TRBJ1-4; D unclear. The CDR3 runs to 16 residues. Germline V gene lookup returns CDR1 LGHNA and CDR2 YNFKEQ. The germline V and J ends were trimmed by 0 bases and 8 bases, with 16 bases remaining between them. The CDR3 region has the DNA TGTGCCAGCAGCCAAGATCGTGGGAACAGTCTAGAAAAACTGTTTTTT. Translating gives CASSQDRGNSLEKLFF.

CDR3 amino acids: CASSQDLRTGLGTGELFF. As DNA, the CDR3 is TGTGCCAGCAGCCAAGATCTGAGGACAGGGCTTGGCACCGGGGAGCTGTTTTTT. This chain uses TRBV4-2 with TRBJ2-2; 8 bases align to TRBD1. The length of the CDR3 is 18 residues. V lost 0 bases, J lost 4 bases, and 10 bases stayed unmatched. The germline V gene has CDR1 LGHNA and CDR2 YNFKEQ.

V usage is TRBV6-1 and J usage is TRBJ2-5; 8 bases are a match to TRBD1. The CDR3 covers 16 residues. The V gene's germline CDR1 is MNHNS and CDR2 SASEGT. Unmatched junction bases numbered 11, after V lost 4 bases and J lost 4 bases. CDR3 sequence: CASSALDRGSGETQYF. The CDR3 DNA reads TGTGCCAGCAGTGCCCTCGACAGGGGTAGCGGAGAGACCCAGTACTTC.

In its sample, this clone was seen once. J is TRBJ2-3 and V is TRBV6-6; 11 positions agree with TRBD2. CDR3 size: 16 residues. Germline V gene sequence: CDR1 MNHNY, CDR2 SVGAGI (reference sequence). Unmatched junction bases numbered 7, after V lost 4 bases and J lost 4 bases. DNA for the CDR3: TGTGCCAGCAGTTCGGGACTAGCGGATAACCCAGATACGCAGTATTTT. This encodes CASSSGLADNPDTQYF.

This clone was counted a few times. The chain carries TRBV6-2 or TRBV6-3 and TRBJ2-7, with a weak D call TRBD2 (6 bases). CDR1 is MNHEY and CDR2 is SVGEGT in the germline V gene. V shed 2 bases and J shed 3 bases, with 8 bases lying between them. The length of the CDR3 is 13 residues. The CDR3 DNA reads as TGTGCCAGCAGTTACGGTAGCGGCTACGAGCAGTACTTC. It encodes CASSYGSGYEQYF.

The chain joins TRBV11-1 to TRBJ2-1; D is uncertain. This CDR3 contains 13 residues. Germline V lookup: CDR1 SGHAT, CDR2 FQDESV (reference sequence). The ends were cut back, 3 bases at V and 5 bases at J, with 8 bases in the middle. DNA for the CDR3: TGTGCCAGCAGCTTCGCTCGAAACAATGAGCAGTTCTTC. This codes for CASSFARNNEQFF.

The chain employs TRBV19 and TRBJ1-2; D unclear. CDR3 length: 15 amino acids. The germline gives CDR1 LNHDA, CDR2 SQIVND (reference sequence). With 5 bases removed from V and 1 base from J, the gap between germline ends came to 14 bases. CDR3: CASSSRPRHNYGYTF. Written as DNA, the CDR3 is TGTGCCAGTAGTTCCAGACCCCGTCATAACTATGGCTACACCTTC. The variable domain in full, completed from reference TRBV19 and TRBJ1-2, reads DGGITQSPKYLFRKEGQNVTLSCEQNLNHDAMYWYRQDPGQGLRLIYYSQIVNDFQKGDIAEGYSVSREKKESFPLTVTSAQKNPTAFYLCASSSRPRHNYGYTFGSGTRLTVV.